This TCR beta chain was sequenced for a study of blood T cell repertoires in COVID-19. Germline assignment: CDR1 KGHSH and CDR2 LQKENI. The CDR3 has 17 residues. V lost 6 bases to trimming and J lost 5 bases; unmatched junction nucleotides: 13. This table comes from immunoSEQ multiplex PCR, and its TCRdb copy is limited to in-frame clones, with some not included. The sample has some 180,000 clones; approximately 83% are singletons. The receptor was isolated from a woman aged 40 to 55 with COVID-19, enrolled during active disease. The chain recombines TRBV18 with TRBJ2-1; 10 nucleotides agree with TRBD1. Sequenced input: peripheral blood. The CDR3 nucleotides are TGTGCCAGCTCGACCGGGACAGGGGCTTTTCGAGACAATGAGCAGTTCTTC. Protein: CASSTGTGAFRDNEQFF.